This paragraph reports one T cell receptor beta chain. Peripheral blood, around 10 milliliters per donor, was collected. A sample-barcoded 5' primer and a J-beta primer mix were used in a second PCR of about 7 to 12 cycles. TCRdb independently ran MiXCR on the 5' RACE reads; one entry per CDR3 protein. The sample has around 870,000 distinct CDR3 sequences, more than 25% seen once. This specimen comes from a study of blood T cells in healthy people across ages. The CDR3 has 17 amino acids. V was shortened by 4 bases and J by 0 bases, with 16 bases between the two germline ends. Germline V gives CDR1 MDHEN, CDR2 SYDVKM.

The chain joins TRBV28 to TRBJ1-5; no firm D call. The sequence derives from a woman aged 80 or older in good health. The sequenced sample consisted of blood. The CDR3 nucleotides read TGTGCCAGCAGTTGGGTGAGATCCAGTTCTAGCAATCAGCCCCAGCATTTT. This translates into CASSWVRSSSSNQPQHF.